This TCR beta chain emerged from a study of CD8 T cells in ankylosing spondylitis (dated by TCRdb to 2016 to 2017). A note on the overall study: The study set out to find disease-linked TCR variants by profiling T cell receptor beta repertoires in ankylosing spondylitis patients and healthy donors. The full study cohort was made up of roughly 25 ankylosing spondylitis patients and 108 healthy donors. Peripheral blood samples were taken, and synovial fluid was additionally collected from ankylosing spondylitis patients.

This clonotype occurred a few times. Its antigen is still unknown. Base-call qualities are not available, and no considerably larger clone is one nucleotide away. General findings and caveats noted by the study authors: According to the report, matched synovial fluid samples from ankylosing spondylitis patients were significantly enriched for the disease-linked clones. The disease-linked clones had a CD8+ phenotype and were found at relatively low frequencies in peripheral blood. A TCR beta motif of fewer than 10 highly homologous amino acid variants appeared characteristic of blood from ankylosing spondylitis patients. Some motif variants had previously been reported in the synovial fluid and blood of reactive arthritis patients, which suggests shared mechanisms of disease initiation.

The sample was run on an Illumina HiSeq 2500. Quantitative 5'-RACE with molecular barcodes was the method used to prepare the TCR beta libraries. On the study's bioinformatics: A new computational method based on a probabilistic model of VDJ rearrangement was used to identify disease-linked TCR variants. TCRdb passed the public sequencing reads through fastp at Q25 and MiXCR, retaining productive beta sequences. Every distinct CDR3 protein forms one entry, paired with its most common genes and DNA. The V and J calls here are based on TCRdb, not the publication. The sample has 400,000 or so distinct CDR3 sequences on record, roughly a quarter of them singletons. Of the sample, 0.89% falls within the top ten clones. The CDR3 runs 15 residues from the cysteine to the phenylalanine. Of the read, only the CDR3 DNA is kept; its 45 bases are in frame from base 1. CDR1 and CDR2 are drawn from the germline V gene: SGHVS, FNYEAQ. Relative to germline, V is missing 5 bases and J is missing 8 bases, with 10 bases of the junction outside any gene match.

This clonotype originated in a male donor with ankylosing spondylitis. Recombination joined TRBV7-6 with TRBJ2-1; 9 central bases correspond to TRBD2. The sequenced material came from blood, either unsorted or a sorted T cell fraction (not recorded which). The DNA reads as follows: TGTGCCAGCAGCCCCCAGGCGGGAGGGCCCTATGAGCAGTTCTTC. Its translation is CASSPQAGGPYEQFF.